The source of this TCR beta chain is a study of post-analysis software for immune sequencing data. Across the whole study: The disease courses covered relapsing-remitting, secondary progressive and progressive-relapsing multiple sclerosis.

Overall study findings and caveats: Normalized Chao1 diversity in multiple sclerosis patients fell significantly below that of controls. Elevated frequency relative to controls characterized several TRBV segments in patients, TRBV5-6, TRBV5-1 and TRBV20-1 among them.

The library was made from cDNA and included unique molecular identifiers. TCRdb ran MiXCR on the PCR reads and lists one entry per CDR3 protein. The sample gives 800,000 to 950,000 distinct CDR3 sequences, approximately 53% of which show up once; 4.6% is in the top ten. Germline CDR1 reads SEHNR; CDR2 reads FQNEAQ (reference sequence). CDR3 length: 13 amino acids. Trimming took off 5 bases at V and 9 bases at J, with 11 bases between the two ends. Concerning this clonotype: Its specificity is not known.

The sequence was collected from a girl aged 10 to 17 with multiple sclerosis. The sample taken for sequencing was blood. The V call is TRBV7-9, the J call TRBJ1-6; D remains unclear. The CDR3 is CASSPDRPSPLHF. The CDR3 DNA reads TGTGCCAGCAGCCCGGACCGCCCTTCACCCCTCCACTTT.